This TCR beta chain was obtained from a study of early T cells in non-severe SARS-CoV-2 infection. This clonotype has more than one count but fewer than ten. Germline V gives CDR1 MNHEY, CDR2 SVGAGI. The CDR3 loop spans 14 amino acids. V was pared by 6 bases and J by 5 bases, with 8 bases of the junction left unmatched. TCRdb reanalysed the 5' RACE reads using MiXCR and keeps one entry per CDR3 protein. The sample yields 69,000 or so distinct CDR3 sequences, around 14% seen once. The chain employs TRBV6-5 and TRBJ2-3; 7 positions match TRBD2. The receptor comes from an adult who was a healthcare worker with PCR-confirmed SARS-CoV-2 infection or an uninfected control (not recorded which). What was sequenced was whole blood. The CDR3 DNA reads TGTGCCAGCAGACGAGCGGGCGGGGGAGATACGCAGTATTTT. Its translation: CASRRAGGGDTQYF.